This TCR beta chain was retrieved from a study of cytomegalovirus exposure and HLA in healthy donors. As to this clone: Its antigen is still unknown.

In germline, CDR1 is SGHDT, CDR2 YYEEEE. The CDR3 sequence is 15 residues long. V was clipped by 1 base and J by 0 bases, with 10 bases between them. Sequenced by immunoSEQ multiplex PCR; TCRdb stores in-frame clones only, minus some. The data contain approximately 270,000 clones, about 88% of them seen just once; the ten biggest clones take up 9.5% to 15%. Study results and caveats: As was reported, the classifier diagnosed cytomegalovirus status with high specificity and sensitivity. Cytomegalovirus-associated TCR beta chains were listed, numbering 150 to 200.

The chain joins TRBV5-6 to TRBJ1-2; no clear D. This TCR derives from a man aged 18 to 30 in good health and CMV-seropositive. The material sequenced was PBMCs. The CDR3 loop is CASSLRAGANYGYTF. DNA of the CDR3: TGTGCCAGCAGCTTGCGGGCAGGAGCTAACTATGGCTACACCTTC.